This T cell receptor (beta chain) is from a study of cytomegalovirus exposure and HLA in healthy donors. Study-level information: The approximately 120 validation repertoires used the same platform as the 650 to 800 first-cohort repertoires, a later analysis reported. Overall study results and limits: CMV antigen specificity was confirmed in vitro for three CMV-associated chains. Many donors shared some public TCRs, even though most TCR sequences were rare.

Regarding this clone: The antigen remains undetermined.

The CDR3 sequence is 14 residues long. Germline V gives CDR1 MNHEY, CDR2 SMNVEV (reference sequence). The V and J ends lost 8 bases and 5 bases, in that order; junction bases with no gene match: 9. Method: immunoSEQ multiplex PCR; TCRdb's copy keeps in-frame clones and lacks some. The sample consists of more than 20,000 clones, around 97% of them appearing once. The chain uses TRBV27 and TRBJ2-5, with 9 bases lining up with TRBD2. The sequencing input was PBMCs. This receptor was obtained from a young man in good health and CMV-seropositive. The CDR3 here is CASRRAGGGETQYF. Here the CDR3 DNA reads TGTGCCAGCCGAAGAGCGGGAGGTGGGGAGACCCAGTACTTC.